The T cell receptor beta chain under discussion was sequenced for a study of T cell repertoires in cytomegalovirus infection. On the study more broadly: The authors relied on CMV epitopes, both recently identified HLA-C-restricted and well-studied HLA-B-restricted. CMV infection together with matching HLA type was indicated by public TCR beta signatures. Findings of the study overall: HLA-C-restricted CMV-specific TCR beta clonotypes were dominant in the ex vivo response.

TCRdb passed the reads through MiXCR, listing each CDR3 protein once. Of roughly 80,000 distinct CDR3 sequences listed, roughly 25% were seen once; the top ten hold roughly 50%. In this sample, this clonotype turned up a few times. Its antigen is unidentified. The CDR3 loop spans 14 amino acids. The germline V gene has CDR1 GTSNPN and CDR2 SVGIG (reference sequence). The V and J ends lost 8 bases and 3 bases, in that order; junction bases with no gene match: 7. The source is a human donor in good health (CMV status not recorded). Some clones in this sample may be carry-over from other donors' samples. The gene calls are TRBV30 and TRBJ2-2; 9 bases fit TRBD1. Sequenced material: CD8+ T cells from cultured PBMCs, taken from culture after CMV antigen stimulation. CDR3 protein: CARKGQGDTGELFF. The CDR3, as DNA: TGTGCCCGGAAGGGACAGGGTGACACCGGGGAGCTGTTTTTT.